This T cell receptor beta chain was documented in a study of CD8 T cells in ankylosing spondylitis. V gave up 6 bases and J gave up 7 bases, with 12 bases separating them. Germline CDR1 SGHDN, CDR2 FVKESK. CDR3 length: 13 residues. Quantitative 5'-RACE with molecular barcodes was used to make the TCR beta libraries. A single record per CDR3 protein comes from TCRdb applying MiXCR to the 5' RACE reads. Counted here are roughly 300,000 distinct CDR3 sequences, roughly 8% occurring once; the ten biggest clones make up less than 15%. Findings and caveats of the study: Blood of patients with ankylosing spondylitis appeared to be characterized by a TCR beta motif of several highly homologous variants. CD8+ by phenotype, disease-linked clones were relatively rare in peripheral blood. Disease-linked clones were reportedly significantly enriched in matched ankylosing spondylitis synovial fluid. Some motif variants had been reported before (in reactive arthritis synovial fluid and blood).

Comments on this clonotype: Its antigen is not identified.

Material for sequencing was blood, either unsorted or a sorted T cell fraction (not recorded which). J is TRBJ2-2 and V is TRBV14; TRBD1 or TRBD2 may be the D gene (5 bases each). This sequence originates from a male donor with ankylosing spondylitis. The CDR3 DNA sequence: TGTGCCAGCAGACCTCAGGGACGCGGGGAGCTGTTTTTT. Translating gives CASRPQGRGELFF.